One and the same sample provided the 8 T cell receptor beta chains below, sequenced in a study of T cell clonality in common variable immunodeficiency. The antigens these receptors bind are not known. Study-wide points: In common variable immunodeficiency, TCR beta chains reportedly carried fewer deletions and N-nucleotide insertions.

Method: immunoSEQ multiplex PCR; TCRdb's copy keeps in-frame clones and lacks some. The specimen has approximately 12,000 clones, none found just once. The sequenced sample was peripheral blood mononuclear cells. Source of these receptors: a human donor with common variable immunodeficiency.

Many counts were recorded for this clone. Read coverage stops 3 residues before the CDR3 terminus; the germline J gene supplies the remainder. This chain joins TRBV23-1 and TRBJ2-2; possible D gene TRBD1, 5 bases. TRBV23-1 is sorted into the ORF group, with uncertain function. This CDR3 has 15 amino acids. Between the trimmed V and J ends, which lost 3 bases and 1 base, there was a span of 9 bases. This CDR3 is CASSHRQGNTGELFF. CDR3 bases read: TGCGCCAGCAGTCACAGGCAGGGGAACACCGGGGAG.

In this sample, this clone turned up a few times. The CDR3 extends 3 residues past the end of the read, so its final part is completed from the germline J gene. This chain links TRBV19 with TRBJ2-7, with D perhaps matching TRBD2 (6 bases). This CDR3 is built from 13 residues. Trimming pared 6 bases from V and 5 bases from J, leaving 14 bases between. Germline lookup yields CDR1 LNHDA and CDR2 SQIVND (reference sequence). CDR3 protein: CASSTGDRDEQYF. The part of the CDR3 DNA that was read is TGTGCCAGTAGCACGGGGGATCGGGACGAG. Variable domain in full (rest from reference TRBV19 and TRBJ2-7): DGGITQSPKYLFRKEGQNVTLSCEQNLNHDAMYWYRQDPGQGLRLIYYSQIVNDFQKGDIAEGYSVSREKKESFPLTVTSAQKNPTAFYLCASSTGDRDEQYFGPGTRLTVT.

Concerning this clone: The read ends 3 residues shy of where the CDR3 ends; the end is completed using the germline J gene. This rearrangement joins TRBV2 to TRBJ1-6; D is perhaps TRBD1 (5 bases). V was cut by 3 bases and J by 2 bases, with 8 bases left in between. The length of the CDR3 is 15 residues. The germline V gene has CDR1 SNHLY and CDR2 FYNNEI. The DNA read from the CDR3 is TGTGCCAGCAGTGATTGGGGGGCCTATAATTCACCC. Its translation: CASSDWGAYNSP. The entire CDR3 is CASSDWGAYNSPLHF.

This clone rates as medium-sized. The CDR3 loop reads CASSVGVLAGGQILDTQYF. CDR3 bases read: TGTGCCAGCAGCGTAGGTGTGCTAGCGGGGGGGCAGATTCTTGATACG. V gene TRBV9 combines with J gene TRBJ2-3, with 12 bases that match TRBD2. Read coverage stops 3 residues before the CDR3 terminus; the germline J gene supplies the remainder. With 0 bases clipped from V and 6 bases from J, the junction kept 14 bases outside the gene matches. CDR1 is SGDLS, CDR2 YYNGEE, per germline. This CDR3 is 19 amino acids long. Full variable domain (outside the CDR3, taken from reference TRBV9 and TRBJ2-3): DSGVTQTPKHLITATGQRVTLRCSPRSGDLSVYWYQQSLDQGLQFLIQYYNGEERAKGNILERFSAQQFPDLHSELNLSSLELGDSALYFCASSVGVLAGGQILDTQYFGPGTRLTVL.

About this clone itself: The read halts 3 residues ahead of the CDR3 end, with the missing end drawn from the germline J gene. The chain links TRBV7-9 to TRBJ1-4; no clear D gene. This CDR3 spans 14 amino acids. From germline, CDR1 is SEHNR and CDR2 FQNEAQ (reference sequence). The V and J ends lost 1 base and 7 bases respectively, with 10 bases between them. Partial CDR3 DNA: TGTGCCAGCAGCTTAGGCGGTCTGGGTGAAAAA. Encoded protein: CASSLGGLGEK. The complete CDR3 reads CASSLGGLGEKLFF. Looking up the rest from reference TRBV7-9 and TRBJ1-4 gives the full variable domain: DTGVSQNPRHKITKRGQNVTFRCDPISEHNRLYWYRQTLGQGPEFLTYFQNEAQLEKSRLLSDRFSAERPKGSFSTLEIQRTEQGDSAMYLCASSLGGLGEKLFFGSGTQLSVL.

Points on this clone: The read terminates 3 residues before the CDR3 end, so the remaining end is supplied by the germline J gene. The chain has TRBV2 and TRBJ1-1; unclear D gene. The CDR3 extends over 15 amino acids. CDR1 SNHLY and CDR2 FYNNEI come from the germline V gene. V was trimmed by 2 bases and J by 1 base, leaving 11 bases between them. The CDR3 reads CASSELSASNTEAFF. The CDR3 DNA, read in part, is TGTGCCAGCAGTGAACTCAGTGCCTCGAACACTGAA. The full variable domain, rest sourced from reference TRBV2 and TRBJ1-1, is EPEVTQTPSHQVTQMGQEVILRCVPISNHLYFYWYRQILGQKVEFLVSFYNNEISEKSEIFDDQFSVERPDGSNFTLKIRSTKLEDSAMYFCASSELSASNTEAFFGQGTRLTVV.

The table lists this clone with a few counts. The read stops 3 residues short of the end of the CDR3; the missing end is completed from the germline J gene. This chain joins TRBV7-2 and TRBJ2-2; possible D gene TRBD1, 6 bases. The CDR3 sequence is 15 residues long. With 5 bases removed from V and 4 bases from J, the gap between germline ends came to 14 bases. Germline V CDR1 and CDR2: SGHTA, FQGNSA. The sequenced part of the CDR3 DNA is TGTGCCAGCAGCCTCACGGGACAATCCACCGGGGAG. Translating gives CASSLTGQSTGE. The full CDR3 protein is CASSLTGQSTGELFF.

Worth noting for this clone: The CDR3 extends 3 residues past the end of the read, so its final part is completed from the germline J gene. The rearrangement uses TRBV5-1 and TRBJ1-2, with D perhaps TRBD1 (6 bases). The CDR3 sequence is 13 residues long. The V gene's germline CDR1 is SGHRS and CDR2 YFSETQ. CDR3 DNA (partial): TGCGCCAGCAGCTTGGAGGGGGGGGCGCAC. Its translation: CASSLEGGAH. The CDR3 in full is CASSLEGGAHYTF. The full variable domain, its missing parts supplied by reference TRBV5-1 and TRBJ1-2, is KAGVTQTPRYLIKTRGQQVTLSCSPISGHRSVSWYQQTPGQGLQFLFEYFSETQRNKGNFPGRFSGRQFSNSRSEMNVSTLELGDSALYLCASSLEGGAHYTFGSGTRLTVV.